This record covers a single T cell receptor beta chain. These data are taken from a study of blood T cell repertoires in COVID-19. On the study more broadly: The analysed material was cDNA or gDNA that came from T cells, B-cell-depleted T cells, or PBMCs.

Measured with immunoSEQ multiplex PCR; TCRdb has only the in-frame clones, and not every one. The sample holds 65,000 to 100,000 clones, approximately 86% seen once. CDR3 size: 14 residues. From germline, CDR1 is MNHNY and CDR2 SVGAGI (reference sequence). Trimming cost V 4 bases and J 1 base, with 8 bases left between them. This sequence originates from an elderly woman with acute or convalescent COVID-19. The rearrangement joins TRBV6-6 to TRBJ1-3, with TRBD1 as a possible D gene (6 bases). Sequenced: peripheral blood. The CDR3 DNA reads TGTGCCAGCAGTTCGCAGGGGTCTGGAAACACCATATATTTT. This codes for CASSSQGSGNTIYF.